Shown below are 32 T cell receptor beta chains from a single sample sequenced in a study of cytomegalovirus exposure and HLA in healthy donors. Clones were sequenced by immunoSEQ multiplex PCR, and TCRdb holds only the in-frame ones, with some missing. The profile shows about 270,000 clones, approximately 86% of them singletons. The sequencing input was PBMCs. Receptors were obtained from a woman under 30 in good health and CMV-seronegative.

The sample holds one count of this clone. The chain has TRBV28 and TRBJ1-1, with D maybe TRBD1 (5 bases). Trimming took off 5 bases at V and 10 bases at J, with 17 bases between the two ends. The CDR3 covers 13 residues. In germline, CDR1 is MDHEN, CDR2 SYDVKM. The CDR3 coding sequence is TGTGCCAGCAGTCCGGACATACCTGCTTCAGCTTTCTTT. It is translated as CASSPDIPASAFF.

The rearrangement joins TRBV4-1 to TRBJ2-1; D not resolved. CDR3 length equals 15 residues. Per the germline V gene, CDR1 is MGHRA and CDR2 is YSYEKL. With 4 bases removed from V and 0 bases from J, the gap between germline ends came to 10 bases. The CDR3 here is CASSPDFSSYNEQFF. CDR3 nucleotides: TGCGCCAGCAGCCCTGACTTTAGCTCCTACAATGAGCAGTTCTTC.

The V call is TRBV7-8, the J call TRBJ2-1, with TRBD1 matching over 9 bases. Germline CDR1 is SGHVS and CDR2 is FQNEAQ. There are 14 residues in the CDR3. V lost 5 bases and J lost 8; bases outside the gene matches: 7. The CDR3: CASSGTGLVHEQFF. The CDR3 nucleotides read TGTGCCAGCAGCGGGACAGGGTTGGTACATGAGCAGTTCTTC.

CDR3 region: CASRGVAGGLRNEQFF. The CDR3 DNA follows: TGTGCCAGCAGGGGGGTTGCGGGAGGTTTGAGGAATGAGCAGTTCTTC. This sequence joins TRBV25-1 and TRBJ2-1, with 8 bases aligning to TRBD2. Germline V CDR1 and CDR2: MGHDK, SYGVNS. Trimming cost V 6 bases and J 7 bases; bases outside gene matches: 14. The CDR3 consists of 16 residues. The full variable domain, its missing parts supplied by reference TRBV25-1 and TRBJ2-1, is EADIYQTPRYLVIGTGKKITLECSQTMGHDKMYWYQQDPGMELHLIHYSYGVNSTEKGDLSSESTVSRIRTEHFPLTLESARPSHTSQYLCASRGVAGGLRNEQFFGPGTRLTVL.

V usage is TRBV7-2 and J usage is TRBJ2-3; 12 bases fit TRBD2. CDR1 SGHTA and CDR2 FQGNSA come from the germline V gene. The CDR3 totals 16 residues. The trim removed 3 bases at V and 4 bases at J, leaving 5 bases unmatched. The CDR3 region has the DNA TGTGCCAGCAGCTTCGATCGACTAGCGGGAGCAGATACGCAGTATTTT. This sequence encodes CASSFDRLAGADTQYF.

The chain joins TRBV9 to TRBJ2-6; TRBD2 matches 13 bases. V trimming: 3 bases; J trimming: 4 bases; junction bases outside the gene matches: 13. Per germline, CDR1 SGDLS and CDR2 YYNGEE. The CDR3 is made up of 20 amino acids. The CDR3 region is CASSAQGTSGASKGANVLTF. The CDR3 nucleotides are TGTGCCAGCAGCGCGCAGGGGACTAGCGGGGCCTCGAAGGGGGCCAACGTCCTGACTTTC.

The chain joins TRBV29-1 to TRBJ2-7; 8 positions match TRBD1. The CDR3 covers 11 residues. Per germline, CDR1 SQVTM and CDR2 ANQGSEA. Unmatched junction bases numbered 3, after V lost 5 bases and J lost 6 bases. CDR3 in DNA: TGCAGCGTTTATCAGGGGGCCGAGCAGTACTTC. This sequence encodes CSVYQGAEQYF.

CDR3 in DNA: TGTGCCTGCCCCGAAGGAGGGTTTGATCACGGCTACACCTTC. Its translation: CACPEGGFDHGYTF. The V gene is TRBV30, the J gene TRBJ1-2; D remains unclear. The CDR3 is made up of 14 amino acids. V lost 6 bases and J 8 bases, leaving 22 bases between the germline ends. Germline values: CDR1 GTSNPN, CDR2 SVGIG (reference sequence).

The chain has TRBV11-3 and TRBJ2-5, with 9 nucleotides matching TRBD1. V shed 5 bases and J 2 bases; nucleotides not matched to a gene: 6. Germline V gene sequence: CDR1 SGHNT, CDR2 YENEEA. The CDR3 spans 15 residues. The CDR3, as DNA: TGTGCCAGCAGCCCCGGACAGGGGAATCAAGAGACCCAGTACTTC. Translation: CASSPGQGNQETQYF.

This chain links TRBV7-2 with TRBJ2-5; TRBD2 is a possible D gene (7 bases). Germline CDR1 and CDR2: SGHTA and FQGNSA. This CDR3 is built from 15 residues. Trimming removed 5 bases at V and 5 bases at J, with 18 bases between. The DNA of the CDR3 is TGTGCCAGCAGCCCTCTCGGGGGGCTCGGGGAGACCCAGTACTTC. Translated: CASSPLGGLGETQYF.

This clone appeared once. The chain recombines TRBV12-5 with TRBJ1-2; D is ambiguous. Germline V gives CDR1 LGHNT, CDR2 FRNRAP. Deletions cut 2 bases from V and 0 bases from J, with 13 bases between. CDR3 length equals 16 residues. CDR3 nucleotide sequence: TGTGCTAGTGGTTTGATCCTCCGGGGTCCTAACTATGGCTACACCTTC. This codes for CASGLILRGPNYGYTF.

This clone has a handful of counts. The chain couples TRBV18 to TRBJ1-5; maybe TRBD1 (6 bases). The V end was cut by 0 bases, the J end by 2 bases, with 14 bases between. Germline-derived CDR1 and CDR2 are KGHSH and LQKENI. The CDR3 has 17 residues. The CDR3 sequence: CASSPPSYKGGNQPQHF. In nucleotides, the CDR3 is TGTGCCAGCTCACCACCGTCCTACAAGGGGGGCAATCAGCCCCAGCATTTT. The complete variable domain, with remaining parts taken from reference TRBV18 and TRBJ1-5, reads NAGVMQNPRHLVRRRGQEARLRCSPMKGHSHVYWYRQLPEEGLKFMVYLQKENIIDESGMPKERFSAEFPKEGPSILRIQQVVRGDSAAYFCASSPPSYKGGNQPQHFGDGTRLSIL.

The chain uses TRBV11-2 and TRBJ1-2, with 7 bases aligning to TRBD1. With 5 bases clipped from V and 1 base from J, the junction kept 7 bases outside the gene matches. The V gene's germline CDR1 is SGHAT and CDR2 FQNNGV. The CDR3 runs 15 residues. CDR3 coding DNA: TGTGCCAGCAGCCCTCGGACAGGCGGTAACTATGGCTACACCTTC. Its protein is CASSPRTGGNYGYTF.

The rearrangement joins TRBV30 to TRBJ1-2; TRBD1 aligns across 7 bases. V shed 3 bases and J 7 bases; nucleotides not matched to a gene: 8. The CDR3 length is 13 residues. Germline V lookup: CDR1 GTSNPN, CDR2 SVGIG (reference sequence). CDR3 bases: TGTGCCTGGAGCGGACAGGCCAAAACTGGCTACACCTTC. It codes for CAWSGQAKTGYTF.

The chain carries TRBV25-1 and TRBJ1-2; D remains ambiguous. Germline V gene data show CDR1 as MGHDK and CDR2 as SYGVNS. The CDR3 extends over 14 amino acids. V gave up 4 bases and J gave up 4 bases, with 13 bases separating them. The CDR3 sequence: CASSAFGDSYGYTF. The CDR3 DNA sequence: TGTGCCAGCAGTGCATTTGGTGATAGCTATGGCTACACCTTC.

This CDR3 reads CASSYRTGSSEKLFF. CDR3 coding DNA: TGTGCCAGCAGTTACAGGACAGGGTCTAGTGAAAAACTGTTTTTT. V and J are TRBV27 and TRBJ1-4; the match to TRBD1 covers 8 bases. CDR1 and CDR2 from the germline V gene are MNHEY and SMNVEV (reference sequence). V lost 4 bases to trimming and J lost 7 bases; unmatched junction nucleotides: 8. The CDR3 runs 15 residues.

This clone is a singleton in its sample. The J gene is TRBJ2-5, the V gene TRBV27; TRBD1 is a possible D gene (6 bases). Germline CDR1 is MNHEY and CDR2 is SMNVEV (reference sequence). Trimming took 4 bases from V and 0 from J, leaving 21 bases between them. CDR3 size: 18 residues. CDR3 coding DNA: TGTGCCAGCAGTTCCCGGGACACCCGAGGGGCCCACCAAGAGACCCAGTACTTC. Translating gives CASSSRDTRGAHQETQYF.

The rearrangement links TRBV4-3 to TRBJ2-7, with 7 bases identical to TRBD1. Germline V gives CDR1 LGHNA, CDR2 YSLEER. The CDR3 extends over 14 amino acids. The J segment lost 2 bases and the V segment lost 5 bases, leaving 6 bases of the junction unmatched. CDR3 sequence (DNA): TGCGCCAGCAGCAAGGGGGCAGGTCCCTACGAGCAGTACTTC. It translates to CASSKGAGPYEQYF.

This clone has only a few counts. The V and J genes are TRBV18 and TRBJ1-5; TRBD1 is a possible D gene (6 bases). Germline V gene lookup returns CDR1 KGHSH and CDR2 LQKENI. This CDR3 is 16 amino acids long. V lost 2 bases and J 6 bases, leaving 17 bases between the germline ends. The CDR3 DNA sequence: TGTGCCAGCTCACCAGCGGGAGGGGGAGAGGGTCAGCCCCAGCATTTT. Protein: CASSPAGGGEGQPQHF.

The chain recombines TRBV28 with TRBJ1-4, with D maybe TRBD1 (5 bases). Per germline, CDR1 MDHEN and CDR2 SYDVKM. CDR3 length: 14 residues. The V gene lost 6 bases and the J gene lost 6 bases, with 14 bases spanning the gap. DNA of the CDR3: TGTGCCAGCAGCCTGGGGGGAGCTCATGAAAAACTGTTTTTT. Its protein product is CASSLGGAHEKLFF.

V usage is TRBV11-2 and J usage is TRBJ1-2; 7 nucleotides line up with TRBD1. This CDR3 has 15 amino acids. The V and J ends lost 5 bases and 0 bases, in that order; junction bases with no gene match: 6. Germline CDR1 reads SGHAT; CDR2 reads FQNNGV. The CDR3 sequence is CASSPQQGSNYGYTF. CDR3 nucleotide sequence: TGTGCCAGCAGCCCCCAACAGGGGTCTAACTATGGCTACACCTTC.

This clone was picked up one time. The chain joins TRBV27 to TRBJ2-1; possibly TRBD2 for D (5 bases). Germline CDR1 reads MNHEY; CDR2 reads SMNVEV (reference sequence). Trimming removed 3 bases from V and 9 bases from J, with 12 bases in between. The CDR3 is made up of 13 amino acids. The CDR3 region has the DNA TGTGCCAGCAGTTTCTTAACTAGAGGTGAGCAGTTCTTC. Protein product: CASSFLTRGEQFF.

The chain is built from TRBV11-3 and TRBJ2-5; weak D call: TRBD1 (6 bases). The CDR3 has 16 residues. Trimming took 0 bases from V and 4 from J, leaving 15 bases between them. The germline V gene encodes CDR1 SGHNT and CDR2 YENEEA. For the CDR3, the DNA is TGTGCCAGCAGCTTAGAGGGGCAGGGGTTCGGAGAGACCCAGTACTTC. Its translation is CASSLEGQGFGETQYF.

The chain joins TRBV6-5 to TRBJ2-7; tentative D call: TRBD2 (6 bases). Germline lookup yields CDR1 MNHEY and CDR2 SVGAGI. The CDR3 has 15 residues. V gave up 2 bases and J gave up 2 bases, with 13 bases separating them. CDR3 in amino acids: CASSYTSPTTYEQYF. CDR3 DNA sequence: TGTGCCAGCAGTTACACTAGCCCCACTACCTACGAGCAGTACTTC.

This clone showed up just a few times. The chain combines TRBV5-1 with TRBJ1-2; tentatively, D is TRBD1 (6 bases). Trimming cost V 0 bases and J 8 bases, with 8 bases left between them. CDR3 length: 12 residues. Germline CDR1 is SGHRS and CDR2 is YFSETQ. This CDR3 reads CASSLGGRGYTF. The CDR3 DNA reads TGCGCCAGCAGCTTGGGGGGGCGAGGCTACACCTTC.

The V call is TRBV5-4, the J call TRBJ2-2; 10 bases are shared with TRBD2. Trimming cost V 7 bases and J 4 bases; bases outside gene matches: 7. The CDR3 sequence is 15 residues long. The germline gives CDR1 SGHNT, CDR2 YYREEE (reference sequence). CDR3 protein: CASGRTSGTTGELFF. CDR3 nucleotide sequence: TGTGCCAGCGGAAGGACTAGCGGCACCACCGGGGAGCTGTTTTTT.

This chain uses TRBV7-2 with TRBJ2-1; TRBD2 matches at 11 bases. Per the germline V gene, CDR1 is SGHTA and CDR2 is FQGNSA. With 4 bases clipped from V and 6 bases from J, the junction kept 5 bases outside the gene matches. The length of the CDR3 is 15 residues. CDR3 region: CASSYSGGAANEQFF. Written as DNA, the CDR3 is TGTGCCAGCAGCTATAGCGGGGGGGCGGCCAATGAGCAGTTCTTC.

V usage is TRBV10-1 and J usage is TRBJ1-1; 8 nucleotides line up with TRBD1. The V gene's germline CDR1 is WNHNN and CDR2 SYGVQD (reference sequence). V gave up 6 bases and J gave up 8 bases; unmatched junction bases: 8. This CDR3 has 13 amino acids. In DNA, the CDR3 is TGCGCCAGCAGAGCAGACCGGGACAGGGAAGCTTTCTTT. Translation gives CASRADRDREAFF.

The chain couples TRBV28 to TRBJ1-1; a weak D match, TRBD1 (5 bases). Deletions cut 5 bases from V and 8 bases from J, with 21 bases between. The CDR3 has 15 amino acids. Germline V gene data show CDR1 as MDHEN and CDR2 as SYDVKM. The DNA of the CDR3 is TGTGCCAGCAGTCCCGTTGGGGCAGATTCAGACGAAGCTTTCTTT. Translated, it gives CASSPVGADSDEAFF.

The chain combines TRBV14 with TRBJ1-2; TRBD1 matches 7 bases. Germline V gene data show CDR1 as SGHDN and CDR2 as FVKESK. The CDR3 covers 16 residues. The J segment lost 5 bases and the V segment lost 0 bases, leaving 9 bases of the junction unmatched. The CDR3 DNA is TGTGCCAGCAGCCAAGAACAGTACAGGGGTCGGTATGGCTACACCTTC. Amino acids: CASSQEQYRGRYGYTF.

V usage is TRBV28 and J usage is TRBJ2-7; possible D gene TRBD2, 6 bases. Trimming left V 7 bases short and J 3 bases short, with 13 bases between. Looked up from germline, CDR1 is MDHEN and CDR2 is SYDVKM. This CDR3 comprises 13 residues. Written as DNA, the CDR3 is TGTGCCAGCAATCCCGGGACTGACTACGAGCAGTACTTC. Amino acids: CASNPGTDYEQYF.

This chain uses TRBV12-5 with TRBJ1-5, with 7 bases lining up with TRBD1. The CDR3 spans 15 residues. Germline trimming cut 6 bases from V and 3 bases from J; bases unmatched to any gene: 8. The germline V gene has CDR1 LGHNT and CDR2 FRNRAP. CDR3 sequence (DNA): TGTGCTAGTGGCCGCGGACAGGTTAACAATCAGCCCCAGCATTTT. This sequence encodes CASGRGQVNNQPQHF.